This T cell receptor beta chain was obtained from a study of cytomegalovirus exposure and HLA in healthy donors. Primers included in the PCR were 60 Vbeta and 13 Jbeta primers. Some clones are missing from TCRdb's copy, which holds only in-frame ones; the method was immunoSEQ multiplex PCR. In the table there are about 62,000 clones, 65% to 80% of which are singletons. The sequencing sample was made of PBMCs. The source of this sequence is a woman aged 25-40 years in good health and CMV-seronegative.

The CDR3, as DNA: TGCGCCAGCAGCTTGGGGGGGGTGAACACTGAAGCTTTCTTT. This codes for CASSLGGVNTEAFF. V is TRBV5-1 and J is TRBJ1-1, with D possibly TRBD1 on 5 matching bases. V lost 0 bases, J lost 0 bases, and 6 bases lay in between. The CDR3 is 14 amino acids. The V gene's germline CDR1 is SGHRS and CDR2 YFSETQ.